The 17 T cell receptor beta chains listed next were all sequenced from one sample in a study of T cells in women clearing cervical HPV infection. Some clones are missing from TCRdb's copy, which holds only in-frame ones; the method was immunoSEQ multiplex PCR. The clone table shows more than 30,000 clones, with the ten largest holding about 3.5%. Sequencing used blood buffy coat. These receptors came from a woman aged 18-70 years with a cervical HPV16 infection that either progressed to CIN3+ or cleared (not recorded which).

Concerning this clone itself: From the germline J gene comes the end of the CDR3, since the read stops 3 residues before it. V is TRBV30 and J is TRBJ2-5, with D unclear. There are 13 residues in the CDR3. V lost 5 bases and J 0 bases, leaving 10 bases between the germline ends. Germline assignment: CDR1 GTSNPN and CDR2 SVGIG (reference sequence). CDR3 residues: CAWEAVYQETQYF. Incomplete CDR3 DNA: TGTGCCTGGGAGGCGGTCTACCAAGAGACC.

A word on this clone: The CDR3 end falls 3 residues outside the read, so it is completed with the germline J gene. This chain links TRBV2 with TRBJ2-3; 7 nucleotides align to TRBD1. The V gene's germline CDR1 is SNHLY and CDR2 FYNNEI. This CDR3 is 14 amino acids long. The CDR3 protein is CASSWDSQQETQYF. CDR3 DNA (partial): TGTGCCAGCAGTTGGGACAGCCAGCAAGAGACG.

About this clone itself: The CDR3 goes on 3 residues after the read ends, and that part is filled in from the germline J gene. The V call is TRBV11-3, the J call TRBJ2-1; no reliable D call. Germline CDR1 SGHNT, CDR2 YENEEA. The length of the CDR3 is 15 residues. The ends were cut back, 0 bases at V and 2 bases at J, with 8 bases in the middle. The covered CDR3 bases are TGTGCCAGCAGCTTAGATGGGCCTACCTACAATGAG. Translation gives CASSLDGPTYNE. In full, the CDR3 reads CASSLDGPTYNEQFF. The full variable domain, with the rest looked up from reference TRBV11-3 and TRBJ2-1, is EAGVVQSPRYKIIEKKQPVAFWCNPISGHNTLYWYLQNLGQGPELLIRYENEEAVDDSQLPKDRFSAERLKGVDSTLKIQPAELGDSAVYLCASSLDGPTYNEQFFGPGTRLTVL.

A remark on this clone: Sequencing ends 3 residues short of the CDR3 end; the germline J gene provides the rest. The chain carries TRBV14 and TRBJ2-1; 8 bases map to TRBD2. V lost 2 bases to trimming and J lost 8 bases; unmatched junction nucleotides: 5. This CDR3 is built from 14 residues. Per germline, CDR1 SGHDN and CDR2 FVKESK. Partial CDR3 DNA: TGTGCCAGCAGCCAATTCGGGAGGGGTGATGAG. As protein: CASSQFGRGDE. The whole CDR3 reads CASSQFGRGDEQFF.

About this clone itself: Other DNA sequences within the sample encode an identical CDR3. The CDR3 protein is CASSSTSGEETQYF. The CDR3 bases that were read are TGTGCCAGCAGCTCTACTAGCGGGGAGGAGACC. The rearrangement joins TRBV7-2 to TRBJ2-5; 10 nucleotides align to TRBD2. The CDR3 end falls 3 residues outside the read, so it is completed with the germline J gene. V lost 4 bases to trimming and J lost 5 bases; unmatched junction nucleotides: 4. This CDR3 spans 14 amino acids. The germline CDR1 and CDR2 sequences are SGHTA and FQGNSA.

With respect to this clone: The observed sequence ends 3 residues before the CDR3 terminus, with the missing tail filled in from the germline J gene. The V gene is TRBV2, the J gene TRBJ2-7, with D unclear. The ends were cut back, 1 base at V and 3 bases at J, with 7 bases in the middle. The germline V gene encodes CDR1 SNHLY and CDR2 FYNNEI. The CDR3 contains 13 residues. CDR3 sequence reads: CASSEGQNYEQYF. The sequenced CDR3 bases are TGTGCCAGCAGTGAAGGGCAGAACTACGAG.

A note on this clone: The sequence runs out 3 residues before the end of the CDR3; the remainder is reconstructed from the germline J gene. The rearrangement joins TRBV7-6 to TRBJ1-2, with D unclear. The germline CDR1 and CDR2 sequences are SGHVS and FNYEAQ. CDR3 length: 15 amino acids. The CDR3 reads CASSLRQESSDTYTF. CDR3 bases read: TGTGCCAGCAGCTTAAGGCAGGAATCCTCAGATACC.

To note about this clone: The DNA ends 3 residues before the CDR3 does, and the rest of the CDR3 is filled in from the germline J gene. The chain links TRBV5-1 to TRBJ2-1; TRBD2 aligns across 14 bases. Germline CDR1 reads SGHRS; CDR2 reads YFSETQ. After removal of 1 base from V and 9 bases from J, the junction contained 12 bases not matched to a gene. This CDR3 region has 18 residues. Partial CDR3 DNA: TGCGCCAGCAGCTTGCGAGGGATGACTAGCGGGAGGGGTGGTGAG. Amino acids: CASSLRGMTSGRGGE. The whole CDR3 sequence reads CASSLRGMTSGRGGEQFF.

Remarks on this clone: The read ends 3 residues shy of where the CDR3 ends; the end is completed using the germline J gene. The V call is TRBV19, the J call TRBJ1-5, with 7 bases that match TRBD1. There are 13 residues in the CDR3. Trimming took 6 bases from V and 7 from J; bases not matched to a gene: 6. CDR1 is LNHDA and CDR2 is SQIVND in the germline V gene (reference sequence). CDR3 loop: CASSDIGGQPQHF. CDR3 bases read: TGTGCCAGTAGCGACATAGGGGGCCAGCCC.

As concerns this clone: The read is 3 residues too short to cover the CDR3 end, so that end is filled in from the germline J gene. This chain uses TRBV5-1 with TRBJ2-4; 7 bases map to TRBD2. The germline CDR1 and CDR2 sequences are SGHRS and YFSETQ. J gave up 0 bases and V 5 bases, and 8 bases lay outside the gene matches. CDR3 length: 16 amino acids. The CDR3 protein is CASSFTGGIAKNIQYF. Partial CDR3 DNA: TGCGCCAGCAGTTTTACCGGGGGGATAGCCAAAAACATT.

On this clone: Coverage ceases 3 residues before the CDR3 finishes, and the germline J gene fills in the end. The chain couples TRBV11-2 to TRBJ2-2; D uncertain. Germline V gene data show CDR1 as SGHAT and CDR2 as FQNNGV. The CDR3 length is 15 residues. The sequenced part of the CDR3 DNA is TGTGCCAGCAGCGGCGGTAGCTCCTATAATTCACCG. Its translation: CASSGGSSYNSP. The entire CDR3 is CASSGGSSYNSPLFF. The full variable domain, rest sourced from reference TRBV11-2 and TRBJ2-2, is EAGVAQSPRYKIIEKRQSVAFWCNPISGHATLYWYQQILGQGPKLLIQFQNNGVVDDSQLPKDRFSAERLKGVDSTLKIQPAKLEDSAVYLCASSGGSSYNSPLFFGEGSRLTVL.

Note on this clone: The read finishes 3 residues shy of the CDR3 end, and the germline J gene is used to complete it. The chain uses TRBV12-3 or TRBV12-4 and TRBJ2-5; 7 bases match TRBD1. Unmatched junction bases numbered 6, after V lost 6 bases and J lost 5 bases. The CDR3 is made up of 13 amino acids. The CDR3 bases that were read are TGTGCCAGCAGGTTACAGGGGTTGGAGACC. Its protein product is CASRLQGLET. The entire CDR3 protein is CASRLQGLETQYF.

Comments on this clone: The CDR3 end is not reached by the read, which stops 3 residues before it; the germline J gene fills it in. J is TRBJ2-7 and V is TRBV7-9; the D is unclear. Trimming took off 10 bases at V and 3 bases at J, with 16 bases between the two ends. Germline CDR1 reads SEHNR; CDR2 reads FQNEAQ (reference sequence). The CDR3 loop spans 13 amino acids. CDR3 amino acids: CANSSRAYYEQYF. The CDR3 bases that were read are TGTGCCAATAGCTCCAGAGCGTACTACGAG.

A remark on this clone: The read ends 3 residues shy of where the CDR3 ends; the end is completed using the germline J gene. The gene calls are TRBV20-1 and TRBJ1-2; 8 nucleotides align to TRBD1. The V and J ends lost 7 bases and 6 bases, in that order; junction bases with no gene match: 7. This CDR3 has 12 residues. Germline-derived CDR1 and CDR2 are DFQATT and SNEGSKA (reference sequence). Partial CDR3 DNA: TGCAGTGTCCAGGACAGGGTTGATGGC. Translating it yields CSVQDRVDG. In full, the CDR3 reads CSVQDRVDGYTF.

About this clone: Sequencing ends 3 residues short of the CDR3 end; the germline J gene provides the rest. The chain combines TRBV7-9 with TRBJ2-7; D possibly corresponds to TRBD2 (6 bases). CDR1 is SEHNR, CDR2 FQNEAQ, per germline (reference sequence). The length of the CDR3 is 15 residues. Between the trimmed V and J ends, which lost 1 base and 2 bases, there was a span of 12 bases. The CDR3 bases that were read are TGTGCCAGCAGCTTAGGCGGGGCTAGTACCTACGAG. Encoded protein: CASSLGGASTYE. The whole CDR3 protein reads CASSLGGASTYEQYF.

As regards this clone: The CDR3 is cut off 3 residues early in the read; its end comes from the germline J gene. The rearrangement joins TRBV30 to TRBJ1-6; tentatively, D is TRBD1 (5 bases). CDR3 size: 13 residues. Trimming shortened V by 5 bases and J by 6 bases, and 11 bases separated the two germline ends. CDR1 is GTSNPN, CDR2 SVGIG, per germline (reference sequence). Here the CDR3 reads CAWGGDANSPLHF. Partial CDR3 DNA: TGTGCCTGGGGGGGGGACGCTAATTCACCC.

Points on this clone: The read falls 3 residues short of the CDR3 end, and the missing part is taken from the germline J gene. This chain uses TRBV13 with TRBJ2-1; 8 bases map to TRBD2. The CDR3 consists of 15 residues. V lost 3 bases to trimming and J lost 2 bases; unmatched junction nucleotides: 3. Germline V gene lookup returns CDR1 PRHDT and CDR2 FYEKMQ (reference sequence). The covered CDR3 bases are TGTGCCAGCAGCTTTACTAGCGGCACCTACAATGAG. It encodes CASSFTSGTYNE. The full CDR3 is CASSFTSGTYNEQFF.